The sequence of this T cell receptor beta chain was determined in a study of regulatory T cells in long-lasting Graves disease. This clonotype was seen repeatedly, ten times or more. Sequencing libraries for TCR beta were prepared with iRepertoire HTBI primers and Arm-PCR of CDR3 regions. Using its own MiXCR run on the multiplex PCR reads, TCRdb lists one record per CDR3 protein. This repertoire shows 200,000 to 250,000 distinct CDR3 sequences, around 21% found once; its top ten account for roughly 13%. The CDR3 is 14 amino acids. V was cut by 0 bases and J by 1 base, with 9 bases left in between. The germline V gene encodes CDR1 DFQATT and CDR2 SNEGSKA (reference sequence). Described time point: newly diagnosed GD, antithyroid drugs for less than 3 months. RNA from PBMCs was the source of the TCR library. Nine-milliliter peripheral blood samples went into EDTA tubes.

Sequenced material: peripheral blood mononuclear cells (PBMCs), taken at new diagnosis, from a patient treated with antithyroid drugs. The V and J genes are TRBV20-1 and TRBJ1-1; D not resolved. The receptor was isolated from a female donor with Graves disease. The CDR3: CSARDLGRNTEAFF. The CDR3 bases are TGCAGTGCTAGAGATTTGGGGAGGAACACTGAAGCTTTCTTT.